This T cell receptor (beta chain) was sequenced during a study of blood T cell repertoires in COVID-19 (dated by TCRdb to 2019 to 2021). In the study overall: Collaborator samples came from the United States, Italy and Spain and covered acute and convalescent phases of COVID-19. The prospective study material was composed of cDNA or gDNA derived from T cells, B-cell-depleted T cells, or PBMCs. Samples came from the ongoing ImmuneRACE study (first 160 participants) plus 1,254 subjects from 6 global collaborators. Deeply sampled blood TCRbeta repertoires from subjects exposed to, actively infected with, or recovered from COVID-19 were included in the dataset. The repertoires were made available in a free public database intended to serve as a resource for research on the immune response to SARS-CoV-2. Where available, HLA class I and class II types were obtained from metadata supplied by the sample provider rather than from assay-based typing. Nearly every sample came with metadata listing a de-identified subject ID, COVID-19 status, age in years and sex.

On this clone itself: What this receptor recognizes is not known. Base qualities are not recorded, but no much larger clone differs from it by a single base.

TCRbeta CDR3 regions were amplified from genomic DNA using the immunoSEQ Assay, a bias-controlled multiplex PCR. Concerning the study's data processing: Within the assay, amplification of reference gene primers was used to estimate how many nucleated cells each sample contained. Sequence reads were collapsed and filtered to measure the absolute abundance of every unique TCRbeta CDR3 rearrangement. For each sample, productive Simpson clonality was calculated as the square root of Simpson's diversity index across productive rearrangements. Drawn from immuneACCESS, this table holds only the in-frame rearrangements with V and J called that TCRdb kept. Clones are partly lost; checked studies trace under half to an unresolved V gene and leave the rest unexplained. V, J and clone size are those of that table, while D and trimming were read from the DNA. The sample contains roughly 400,000 clones, around 89% of them found a single time. The ten top clones hold roughly 1.1% of the sample.

Broad study findings and their caveats: The amount of clinical and demographic metadata varied by source and participant and was provided uncurated.

Enrolling through a virtual design, the prospective study's participants ranged in age from roughly 18 to 100 years and lived across more than 20 United States geographic areas. To assign participants to cohorts, the prospective study relied on clinical history that participants themselves reported in a screening survey and a study questionnaire. For ImmuneRACE Cohort 3, a participant was defined as recovered based on two consecutive negative NP/OP PCR tests, clearance by a healthcare professional, or resolution of symptoms. In the prospective study, whole blood, serum and a nasopharyngeal or oropharyngeal swab were collected from each participant by mobile phlebotomists. Participants in the prospective study had the option to provide additional blood draws and questionnaires over a roughly 2-month period. Blood samples from the prospective study were shipped frozen or at room temperature prior to DNA extraction.

V lost 4 bases and J lost 7 bases; the stretch between them is 14 bases long. The CDR3, cysteine through phenylalanine, is 13 amino acids long. Of the read, only the CDR3 DNA is kept; its 39 bases are in frame from base 1. This TCR was recovered from a man younger than 40 who had recovered from COVID-19. Recombination connected TRBV12-3 or TRBV12-4 to TRBJ2-7, with a tentative D gene TRBD2 over 6 matching bases. Sample: PBMCs or T cells enriched from blood (not recorded which). CDR3 reads: CASSSFGTFEQYF. The DNA is TGTGCCAGCAGTTCCTTTGGGACTTTTGAGCAGTACTTC.